These T cell receptor beta chains were read from a single sample in a study of blood T cell repertoires in COVID-19. Method: immunoSEQ multiplex PCR; TCRdb's copy keeps in-frame clones and lacks some. The sample has hundreds of thousands of clones; about 88% are singletons. The material sequenced was PBMCs or T cells enriched from blood (not recorded which). The receptors come from a woman aged 50 to 60 who had recovered from COVID-19. The CDR3 runs from the conserved cysteine through the conserved F or W. The D gene is left open where the match is weak. Part of the rows lack a size; the others show once, few, many or a class for expanded clones.

TRBV7-2	TRBJ2-5	NA	TRBD2	TGTGCCAGCAGCTCCCCGGGACTAGCGGGAGGTACACAAGAGACCCAGTACTTC	CASSSPGLAGGTQETQYF
TRBV28	TRBJ1-2	NA	NA	TGTGCCAGCATTTCAGGCGCGGAGGACTACACCTTC	CASISGAEDYTF
TRBV4-1	TRBJ2-7	NA	TRBD1	TGCGCCAGCAGCCAAGATGACAGGGGGCGAGGGCAGTACTTC	CASSQDDRGRGQYF
TRBV7-9	TRBJ2-7	NA	TRBD1	TGTGCCAGCACTCCAATAAAAGTACAGGGGGCCTACGAGCAGTACTTC	CASTPIKVQGAYEQYF
TRBV23-1	TRBJ1-5	NA	NA	TGCGCCAGATCGGTGGATCAGCCCCAGCATTTT	CARSVDQPQHF
TRBV30	TRBJ1-3	NA	TRBD1	TGTGCCGGCGAACTAGACAGGGGAGGAAATGGTTCTGGAAACACCATATATTTT	CAGELDRGGNGSGNTIYF
TRBV2	TRBJ1-6	NA	TRBD1	TGTGCCAGCAGTGCCCGGACAGGGTCGGGATCACCCCTCCACTTT	CASSARTGSGSPLHF
TRBV5-6	TRBJ2-7	NA	NA	TGTGCCAGCAGCTTGCCGGGAGCAACCTACGAGCAGTACTTC	CASSLPGATYEQYF
TRBV9	TRBJ2-2	NA	TRBD1	TGTGCCAGTAGAACAGGGGTCGTCGACACCGGGGAGCTGTTTTTT	CASRTGVVDTGELFF
TRBV4-3	TRBJ1-4	once	TRBD1	TGCGCCAGCAGCCAACGCGGGACAGGGGATGAAAAACTGTTTTTT	CASSQRGTGDEKLFF
TRBV30	TRBJ2-7	NA	NA	TGTGCCTGGAGTGTCCCCAACGAGCAGTACTTC	CAWSVPNEQYF
TRBV19	TRBJ2-7	NA	NA	TGTGCCAGTAGACTGAGGACAGAACGCGGCTACGAGCAGTACTTC	CASRLRTERGYEQYF
TRBV28	TRBJ1-2	NA	NA	TGTGCCAGCAGTTTATTCTCTGAGGTCTATGGCTACACCTTC	CASSLFSEVYGYTF
TRBV7-2	TRBJ2-3	NA	TRBD2	TGTGCCAGCAGCGGGATCGGGACTAGTAGTGATACGCAGTATTTT	CASSGIGTSSDTQYF
TRBV30	TRBJ2-7	NA	NA	TGTGCCTGGAGGCGGGACCGAGCCTACGAGCAGTACTTC	CAWRRDRAYEQYF
TRBV28	TRBJ2-7	NA	NA	TGTGCCAGCAGTTATACAGGGTCCGACGCCTACGAGCAGTACTTC	CASSYTGSDAYEQYF
TRBV28	TRBJ2-1	NA	TRBD2	TGTGCCAGCAGTTCCGAGGGACTAGCGGATTCCTACAATGAGCAGTTCTTC	CASSSEGLADSYNEQFF
TRBV18	TRBJ2-7	NA	NA	TGTGCCAGCTCATCACAACAACAGGGTGGCGAGCAGTACTTC	CASSSQQQGGEQYF
TRBV7-3	TRBJ2-1	NA	TRBD2	TGTGCCAGCAGCTTAGCCGGGACTAGCGGGACAGAGCAGTTCTTC	CASSLAGTSGTEQFF
TRBV24-1	TRBJ2-1	NA	TRBD1	TGTGCCACCGATGGACAGGGCCGCAATGAGCAGTTCTTC	CATDGQGRNEQFF
TRBV19	TRBJ1-4	NA	NA	TGTGCCAGCCGCCGGACAAGGCATGAAAAACTGTTTTTT	CASRRTRHEKLFF
TRBV14	TRBJ2-1	NA	TRBD1	TGTGCCAGCAGCCAGGAGGAAGGGGACAGGGCCGGCGATGAGCAGTTCTTC	CASSQEEGDRAGDEQFF
TRBV3-1/TRBV3-2	TRBJ2-5	NA	TRBD1	TGTGCCAGCAGACCCCTGACAGGGCAAGAGACCCAGTACTTC	CASRPLTGQETQYF
TRBV7-2	TRBJ1-5	NA	NA	TGTGCCAGCAGCCCAGACAGTCAGCCCCAGCATTTT	CASSPDSQPQHF
TRBV10-3	TRBJ1-2	NA	NA	TGTGCCATCAGTGGGACGGGGGATAATGGCTACACCTTC	CAISGTGDNGYTF
TRBV5-4	TRBJ1-2	few	NA	TGTGCCAGCAGCTTTGGCAGGCAGCTTGGCTACACCTTC	CASSFGRQLGYTF
TRBV15	TRBJ1-2	NA	TRBD1	TGTGCCACCAGCGGCGGGACAGGGGATGGCTACACCTTC	CATSGGTGDGYTF
TRBV28	TRBJ2-3	NA	TRBD2	TGTGCCAGCAGTTTAGGAAGCGGGAGGGCTAGAGATACGCAGTATTTT	CASSLGSGRARDTQYF
TRBV3-1/TRBV3-2	TRBJ1-5	NA	TRBD1	TGTGCCAGCAGCCAAGGTACGGGACAGCTCACCCAGCATTTT	CASSQGTGQLTQHF
TRBV10-3	TRBJ2-3	NA	TRBD1	TGTGCCATCAATCCGACAGGGACGGGCACAGATACGCAGTATTTT	CAINPTGTGTDTQYF
TRBV6-1	TRBJ1-1	NA	NA	TGTGCCAGCAGTGATGCCCAGGGTTACACTGAAGCTTTCTTT	CASSDAQGYTEAFF
TRBV6-1	TRBJ2-2	NA	NA	TGTGCCAGCAGTGAGGGACATGACACCGGGGAGCTGTTTTTT	CASSEGHDTGELFF
TRBV3-1/TRBV3-2	TRBJ2-2	NA	NA	TGTGCCAGCAGCCAACGTAGCACCGGGGAGCTGTTTTTT	CASSQRSTGELFF
TRBV28	TRBJ2-7	NA	TRBD2	TGTGCCAGCAGTTCAAGGAGCGGGAGGACCCCCGAGCAGTACTTC	CASSSRSGRTPEQYF
TRBV18	TRBJ2-7	NA	TRBD2	TGTGCCAGCTCACCTTCGGGACTAGCGGGAGGGGTGAACGAGCAGTACTTC	CASSPSGLAGGVNEQYF
TRBV28	TRBJ1-1	NA	TRBD1	TGTGCCAGCAGGGAGTGGAGGGGGCCCACTGAAGCTTTCTTT	CASREWRGPTEAFF
TRBV7-3	TRBJ1-6	NA	NA	TGTGCCAGCAGCGTCGGACAGCTTAATTCACCCCTCCACTTT	CASSVGQLNSPLHF
TRBV5-1	TRBJ1-3	NA	NA	TGCGCCAGCAGCTTGGGCCTCCAGGGCAGGAGTGGAAACACCATATATTTT	CASSLGLQGRSGNTIYF
TRBV6-5	TRBJ1-6	NA	TRBD1	TGTGCCAGCAGTTTGTCCCGGACAGGGCGCTCACCCCTCCACTTT	CASSLSRTGRSPLHF
TRBV14	TRBJ1-1	NA	NA	TGTGCCAGCAGCCGCCTACGGGTTAACACTGAAGCTTTCTTT	CASSRLRVNTEAFF
TRBV7-9	TRBJ2-3	NA	TRBD1	TGTGCCAGCAGCTTAGGTGGACAGGGTAATGCCCCGTATTTT	CASSLGGQGNAPYF
TRBV4-1	TRBJ2-4	NA	NA	TGCGCCAGCAGCATAACTATAGCCAAAAACATTCAGTACTTC	CASSITIAKNIQYF